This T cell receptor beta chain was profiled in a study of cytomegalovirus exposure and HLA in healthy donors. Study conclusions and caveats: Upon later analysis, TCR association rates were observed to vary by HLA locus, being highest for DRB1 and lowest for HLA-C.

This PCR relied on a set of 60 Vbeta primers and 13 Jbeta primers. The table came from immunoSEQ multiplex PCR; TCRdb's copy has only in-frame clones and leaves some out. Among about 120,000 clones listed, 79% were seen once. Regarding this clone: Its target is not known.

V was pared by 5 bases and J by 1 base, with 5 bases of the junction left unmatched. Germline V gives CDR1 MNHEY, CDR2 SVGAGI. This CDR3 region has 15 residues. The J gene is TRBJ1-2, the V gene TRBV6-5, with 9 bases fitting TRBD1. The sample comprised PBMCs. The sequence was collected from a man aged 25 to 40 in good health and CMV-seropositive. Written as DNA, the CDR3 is TGTGCCAGCAGTCCAACAGGGGGCAATAACTATGGCTACACCTTC. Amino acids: CASSPTGGNNYGYTF.